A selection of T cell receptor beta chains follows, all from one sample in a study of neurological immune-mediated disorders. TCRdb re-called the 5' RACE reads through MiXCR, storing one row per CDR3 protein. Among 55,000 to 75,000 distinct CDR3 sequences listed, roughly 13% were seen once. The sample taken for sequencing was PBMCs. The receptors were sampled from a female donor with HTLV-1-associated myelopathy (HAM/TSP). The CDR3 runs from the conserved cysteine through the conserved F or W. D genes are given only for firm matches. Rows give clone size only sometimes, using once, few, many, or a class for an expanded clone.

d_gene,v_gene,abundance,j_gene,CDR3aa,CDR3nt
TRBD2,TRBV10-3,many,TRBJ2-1,CAISEWGSGALSSYNEQFF,TGTGCCATCAGTGAGTGGGGTAGCGGGGCCCTGAGCTCCTACAATGAGCAGTTCTTC
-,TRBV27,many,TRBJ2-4,CASSPRGPSLNIQYF,TGTGCCAGCAGTCCCCGGGGACCGAGCTTAAACATTCAGTACTTC
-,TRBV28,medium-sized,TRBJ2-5,CASSPLTGNQETQYF,TGTGCCAGCAGTCCGCTGACGGGGAATCAAGAGACCCAGTACTTC
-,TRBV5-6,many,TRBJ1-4,CASSLGKGTGEKLFF,TGTGCCAGCAGCTTGGGAAAGGGAACGGGTGAAAAACTGTTTTTT
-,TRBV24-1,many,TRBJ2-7,CATSELGEQYF,TGTGCCACCAGTGAACTTGGCGAGCAGTACTTC
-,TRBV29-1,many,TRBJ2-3,CSAGGNTDTQYF,TGCAGCGCTGGGGGGAACACAGATACGCAGTATTTT
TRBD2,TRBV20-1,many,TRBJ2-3,CSARETSGRFTDTQYF,TGCAGTGCTAGAGAGACTAGCGGGCGTTTCACAGATACGCAGTATTTT
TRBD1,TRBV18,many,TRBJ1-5,CASSPRGPNQPQHF,TGTGCCAGCTCACCTAGGGGGCCGAATCAGCCCCAGCATTTT
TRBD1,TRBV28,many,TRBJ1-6,CASSFKGAGSPLHF,TGTGCCAGCAGTTTTAAGGGGGCCGGGTCACCCCTCCACTTT
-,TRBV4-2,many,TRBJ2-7,CASSPDAASYEQYF,TGTGCCAGCAGCCCCGACGCGGCCTCCTACGAGCAGTACTTC
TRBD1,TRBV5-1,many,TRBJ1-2,CASSVGQGANGYTF,TGCGCCAGCAGCGTTGGACAGGGGGCGAACGGCTACACCTTC
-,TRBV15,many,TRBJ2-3,CATSREPNADTQYF,TGTGCCACCAGCAGAGAACCGAATGCCGATACGCAGTATTTT
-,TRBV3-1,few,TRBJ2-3,CASSQGDAFWDSTDTQYF,TGTGCCAGCAGCCAAGGGGACGCCTTTTGGGACAGCACAGATACGCAGTATTTT
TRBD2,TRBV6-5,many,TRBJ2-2,CASRSGGYTGELFF,TGTGCCAGCAGGAGCGGGGGGTACACCGGGGAGCTGTTTTTT
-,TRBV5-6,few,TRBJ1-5,CASSLGLDSYSNQPQHF,TGTGCCAGCAGCTTAGGATTGGACAGTTATAGCAATCAGCCCCAGCATTTT
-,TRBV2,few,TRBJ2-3,CASSDPDTTDTQYF,TGTGCCAGCAGTGACCCTGACACCACAGATACGCAGTATTTT
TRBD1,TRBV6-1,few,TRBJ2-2,CASMLQGASSGELFF,TGTGCCAGCATGTTGCAGGGGGCGAGTTCCGGGGAGCTGTTTTTT
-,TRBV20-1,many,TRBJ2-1,CSARDRPWSEQFF,TGCAGTGCTAGAGATCGCCCGTGGAGTGAGCAGTTCTTC
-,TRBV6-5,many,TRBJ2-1,CASSFGTSSYNEQFF,TGTGCCAGCAGTTTCGGGACTTCTTCCTACAATGAGCAGTTCTTC
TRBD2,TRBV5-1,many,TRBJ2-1,CASKASGGSYYNEQFF,TGCGCCAGCAAAGCTAGCGGGGGGTCCTACTACAATGAGCAGTTCTTC
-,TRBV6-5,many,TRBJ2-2,CASSYQLRGRTGELFF,TGTGCCAGCAGTTACCAACTCAGGGGCAGGACCGGGGAGCTGTTTTTT
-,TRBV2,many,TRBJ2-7,CASLGSGTGNF,TGTGCCAGCCTTGGATCCGGGACTGGGAATTTC
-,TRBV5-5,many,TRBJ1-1,CASSSTANTEAFF,TGTGCCAGCAGCTCAACAGCGAACACTGAAGCTTTCTTT
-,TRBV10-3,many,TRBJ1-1,CAISGAGDTEAFF,TGTGCCATCAGTGGAGCGGGAGACACTGAAGCTTTCTTT
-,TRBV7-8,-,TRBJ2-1,CASSSGPNNERFF,TGTGCCAGTAGCTCCGGACCCAACAATGAGCGGTTCTTC
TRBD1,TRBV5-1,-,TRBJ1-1,CASDPTGVNTEDFF,TGCGCCAGCGACCCGACAGGGGTGAACACTGAAGATTTCTTT
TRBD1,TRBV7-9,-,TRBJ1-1,CASSLGWTGQKNTEAFF,TGTGCCAGCAGCTTAGGTTGGACGGGACAGAAGAACACTGAAGCTTTCTTT